The 11 T cell receptor beta chains presented below share a single source sample, sequenced in a study of shared clonotypes between healthy human individuals. Naive CD8 cells, CD45RO-negative and positively selected for CCR7, excluded terminally differentiated effector memory CD45RA+ cells. Some clones are missing from TCRdb's copy, which holds only in-frame ones; the method was immunoSEQ multiplex PCR. Among about 590,000 clones listed, 95% to 96% were seen once. Sequences were obtained from naive CD8+ T cells sorted from blood. The receptors originated from a woman in her 30s in good health.

The rearrangement joins TRBV2 to TRBJ1-1; a possible D gene is TRBD1 (6 bases). Germline values: CDR1 SNHLY, CDR2 FYNNEI. The CDR3 runs to 13 residues. V was clipped by 6 bases and J by 7 bases, with 15 bases between them. This chain's CDR3 is CASRGGPGIEAFF. The CDR3, as DNA: TGTGCCAGCAGGGGGGGCCCCGGCATTGAAGCTTTCTTT.

This clone was seen only a few times. The chain has TRBV19 and TRBJ2-7, with TRBD2 matching over 7 bases. The CDR3 contains 13 residues. Looked up from germline, CDR1 is LNHDA and CDR2 is SQIVND (reference sequence). The junction had 2 bases not matched to a gene; V was cut back by 3 bases and J by 3 bases. The CDR3 here is CASSMASGYEQYF. The CDR3 nucleotides are TGTGCCAGTAGTATGGCTAGCGGCTACGAGCAGTACTTC. Supplemented by reference TRBV19 and TRBJ2-7, the full variable domain reads DGGITQSPKYLFRKEGQNVTLSCEQNLNHDAMYWYRQDPGQGLRLIYYSQIVNDFQKGDIAEGYSVSREKKESFPLTVTSAQKNPTAFYLCASSMASGYEQYFGPGTRLTVT.

This sequence joins TRBV27 and TRBJ2-1; D is uncertain. Per germline, CDR1 MNHEY and CDR2 SMNVEV (reference sequence). The CDR3 runs 12 residues. V lost 6 bases and J 0 bases, leaving 3 bases between the germline ends. CDR3 DNA sequence: TGTGCCAGCAGGAGCTCCTACAATGAGCAGTTCTTC. Its translation is CASRSSYNEQFF.

The rearrangement joins TRBV19 to TRBJ1-1; D call uncertain. Germline values: CDR1 LNHDA, CDR2 SQIVND (reference sequence). The CDR3 has 14 amino acids. The ends were cut back, 7 bases at V and 3 bases at J, with 15 bases in the middle. CDR3 bases: TGTGCCAGTACGAGACTCCTTGGGGACACTGAAGCTTTCTTT. Translating gives CASTRLLGDTEAFF.

In its sample, this clone was seen once. V usage is TRBV27 and J usage is TRBJ2-2; D assignment may be TRBD1 or TRBD2 (5 bases each). Germline values: CDR1 MNHEY, CDR2 SMNVEV (reference sequence). The CDR3 runs to 14 residues. V shed 3 bases and J shed 7 bases, with 12 bases lying between them. The CDR3 sequence is CASSFIGTNGELFF. DNA of the CDR3: TGTGCCAGCAGTTTTATCGGGACCAACGGGGAGCTGTTTTTT.

J is TRBJ2-7 and V is TRBV30, with 12 bases lining up with TRBD2. V lost 2 bases to trimming and J lost 2 bases; unmatched junction nucleotides: 1. The CDR3 sequence is 14 residues long. CDR1 and CDR2 (germline): GTSNPN, SVGIG (reference sequence). The CDR3 nucleotides are TGTGCCTGGAGTTCTAGCGGGAGGGCCTACGAGCAGTACTTC. It encodes CAWSSSGRAYEQYF.

The chain is built from TRBV7-9 and TRBJ2-5; D might be TRBD1 or TRBD2, each matching 7 bases. V was clipped by 5 bases and J by 4 bases, with 14 bases between them. This CDR3 has 14 amino acids. The germline CDR1 and CDR2 sequences are SEHNR and FQNEAQ (reference sequence). CDR3 coding DNA: TGTGCCAGCAGCCCAGGGGGGGGCACAGAGACCCAGTACTTC. This gives the protein CASSPGGGTETQYF.

The chain has TRBV28 and TRBJ2-2; either TRBD1 or TRBD2 may fit D (5 bases each). Germline V gene data show CDR1 as MDHEN and CDR2 as SYDVKM. Trimming removed 5 bases from V and 1 base from J, with 11 bases in between. The CDR3 covers 15 residues. The CDR3 DNA reads as TGTGCCAGCAGTCTCGGGACCCTGAACACCGGGGAGCTGTTTTTT. Protein sequence: CASSLGTLNTGELFF.

V is TRBV4-1 and J is TRBJ1-1; D remains ambiguous. The CDR3 extends over 14 amino acids. V was trimmed by 1 base and J by 1 base, leaving 7 bases between them. Looked up from germline, CDR1 is MGHRA and CDR2 is YSYEKL. The CDR3 DNA reads as TGCGCCAGCAGCCAAGTTGAGGGGAACACTGAAGCTTTCTTT. It encodes CASSQVEGNTEAFF.

The V call is TRBV28, the J call TRBJ2-7, with 12 bases matching TRBD2. The CDR3 has 19 residues. V lost 6 bases and J lost 0; bases outside the gene matches: 15. The germline CDR1 and CDR2 sequences are MDHEN and SYDVKM. The DNA for the CDR3 is TGTGCCAGCAGCCCTGGGGGGCGGTGGACTAGCGGGACCTCCTACGAGCAGTACTTC. Its protein product is CASSPGGRWTSGTSYEQYF.

CDR3 bases: TGTGCCAGCAGCTCCGGGACTAGCATCTACGAGCAGTACTTC. Residues: CASSSGTSIYEQYF. J is TRBJ2-7 and V is TRBV13, with 9 positions matching TRBD2. The CDR3 is 14 residues long. The V gene's germline CDR1 is PRHDT and CDR2 FYEKMQ (reference sequence). The trim removed 4 bases at V and 3 bases at J, leaving 4 bases unmatched.